A single sample gave rise to the 31 T cell receptor beta chains below, sequenced in a study of shared clonotypes between healthy human individuals. Measured with immunoSEQ multiplex PCR; TCRdb has only the in-frame clones, and not every one. The sample includes over a million clones, 95% to 99% of them seen just once. Sequencing input: naive CD4+ T cells sorted from blood. Subset in this sample: CD45RA+ positively selected. These receptors all stem from a man aged 30 to 39 in good health.

V and J are TRBV27 and TRBJ2-3, with TRBD2 identical over 8 bases. Looked up from germline, CDR1 is MNHEY and CDR2 is SMNVEV (reference sequence). Germline trimming cut 6 bases from V and 0 bases from J; bases unmatched to any gene: 11. The CDR3 sequence is 17 residues long. CDR3 DNA: TGTGCCAGCAGAAGTCTATATAGCGGGATGAGCACAGATACGCAGTATTTT. Encoded protein: CASRSLYSGMSTDTQYF.

The rearrangement joins TRBV5-1 to TRBJ2-3; D tentatively fits TRBD1 or TRBD2 (5 bases each). V lost 4 bases to trimming and J lost 2 bases, with 11 bases between them. CDR1 SGHRS and CDR2 YFSETQ come from the germline V gene. The CDR3 is 14 residues long. The CDR3 DNA is TGCGCCAGCAGCCCGGGGCCTAACACAGATACGCAGTATTTT. Protein product: CASSPGPNTDTQYF.

The chain couples TRBV5-1 to TRBJ2-2, with TRBD1 matching 8 bases. Germline loops: CDR1 SGHRS, CDR2 YFSETQ. Trimming cost V 4 bases and J 6 bases; bases outside gene matches: 5. This CDR3 spans 14 amino acids. The chain's CDR3 is CASSLPGGAGELFF. CDR3 coding DNA: TGCGCCAGCAGCCTGCCAGGGGGCGCCGGGGAGCTGTTTTTT.

The J gene is TRBJ2-3, the V gene TRBV7-9; TRBD2 matches 13 bases. V lost 5 bases and J lost 4; bases outside the gene matches: 6. There are 16 residues in the CDR3. Germline assignment: CDR1 SEHNR and CDR2 FQNEAQ (reference sequence). The CDR3 bases are TGTGCCAGCAGCCCCCGGACTAGCGGGAGCCCAGATACGCAGTATTTT. Translated: CASSPRTSGSPDTQYF.

The chain combines TRBV5-4 with TRBJ1-2, with 8 positions matching TRBD1. The germline gives CDR1 SGHNT, CDR2 YYREEE (reference sequence). V shed 1 base and J 8 bases; nucleotides not matched to a gene: 7. The CDR3 totals 14 residues. CDR3 sequence: CASSLIGTGKGYTF. The CDR3 DNA reads as TGTGCCAGCAGCTTGATTGGGACAGGAAAAGGCTACACCTTC.

The J gene is TRBJ2-2, the V gene TRBV18; TRBD1 is a possible D gene (6 bases). Deletions cut 3 bases from V and 0 bases from J, with 20 bases between. CDR3 length equals 19 residues. Germline V CDR1 and CDR2: KGHSH, LQKENI. CDR3 in DNA: TGTGCCAGCTCACCCGAGATCACAGGGTCCCGCGCGAACACCGGGGAGCTGTTTTTT. This codes for CASSPEITGSRANTGELFF. The whole variable domain, remainder taken from reference TRBV18 and TRBJ2-2, is NAGVMQNPRHLVRRRGQEARLRCSPMKGHSHVYWYRQLPEEGLKFMVYLQKENIIDESGMPKERFSAEFPKEGPSILRIQQVVRGDSAAYFCASSPEITGSRANTGELFFGEGSRLTVL.

V usage is TRBV19 and J usage is TRBJ2-5; the D call may be TRBD1 or TRBD2 (6 bases each). Between the trimmed V and J ends, which lost 6 bases and 5 bases, there was a span of 16 bases. The CDR3 loop spans 14 amino acids. Germline V gene sequence: CDR1 LNHDA, CDR2 SQIVND (reference sequence). The CDR3 is CASSATGRMETQYF. In nucleotides, the CDR3 is TGTGCCAGTAGCGCAACAGGGAGGATGGAGACCCAGTACTTC.

The chain links TRBV7-2 to TRBJ2-1; 11 nucleotides match TRBD2. CDR3 length: 15 residues. Per the germline V gene, CDR1 is SGHTA and CDR2 is FQGNSA. Trimming took 3 bases from V and 4 from J; bases not matched to a gene: 2. Here the CDR3 reads CASSFTSGSYNEQFF. For the CDR3, the DNA is TGTGCCAGCAGCTTTACTAGCGGGAGTTACAATGAGCAGTTCTTC.

The chain links TRBV9 to TRBJ1-2; the match to TRBD1 covers 7 bases. The CDR3 extends over 15 amino acids. Germline-derived CDR1 and CDR2 are SGDLS and YYNGEE. V shed 2 bases and J 8 bases; nucleotides not matched to a gene: 12. CDR3 bases: TGTGCCAGCAGCGTCCTACTACAGGGGAGTGGCGGCTACACCTTC. Its translation is CASSVLLQGSGGYTF.

V and J are TRBV2 and TRBJ2-1; possible D gene TRBD2, 5 bases. The germline V and J ends were trimmed by 3 bases and 4 bases, with 13 bases remaining between them. CDR1 and CDR2 from the germline V gene are SNHLY and FYNNEI. The CDR3 sequence is 15 residues long. This CDR3 reads CASSEVRGPYNEQFF. DNA for the CDR3: TGTGCCAGCAGTGAGGTTCGAGGGCCTTACAATGAGCAGTTCTTC.

The CDR3 coding sequence is TGCGCCAGCAGCCTACACCCTAGCGGGGGCACAGATACGCAGTATTTT. It is translated as CASSLHPSGGTDTQYF. V gene TRBV4-3 combines with J gene TRBJ2-3; 9 nucleotides match TRBD2. CDR1 is LGHNA, CDR2 YSLEER, per germline. The CDR3 consists of 16 residues. The V segment lost 4 bases and the J segment 1 base; nucleotides outside the gene matches: 6.

This chain connects TRBV12-5 to TRBJ2-1; D is ambiguous. Trimming pared 9 bases from V and 0 bases from J, leaving 15 bases between. There are 15 residues in the CDR3. Germline-derived CDR1 and CDR2 are LGHNT and FRNRAP. The CDR3 sequence: CASSHMESSYNEQFF. CDR3 nucleotide sequence: TGTGCTAGCAGCCATATGGAGAGCTCCTACAATGAGCAGTTCTTC.

The genes are TRBV7-2 and TRBJ2-5; 11 bases fit TRBD2. V shed 0 bases and J 2 bases; nucleotides not matched to a gene: 2. The germline V gene has CDR1 SGHTA and CDR2 FQGNSA. The CDR3 spans 16 residues. The CDR3 nucleotides are TGTGCCAGCAGCTTAGCTAGACTAGCGGGACAAGAGACCCAGTACTTC. This encodes CASSLARLAGQETQYF.

The chain employs TRBV9 and TRBJ2-2; D not resolved. Trimming pared 2 bases from V and 6 bases from J, leaving 5 bases between. The CDR3 contains 12 residues. Germline V CDR1 and CDR2: SGDLS, YYNGEE. The CDR3, as DNA: TGTGCCAGCAGCGTTTTTGCCGGGGAGCTGTTTTTT. Protein product: CASSVFAGELFF.

This rearrangement joins TRBV4-2 to TRBJ1-5, with D possibly being TRBD1 (5 bases). Trimming stripped 1 base from V and 2 bases from J, with 12 bases between. The CDR3 has 16 residues. Germline V gene data show CDR1 as LGHNA and CDR2 as YNFKEQ. This CDR3 reads CASSQGGDLGNQPQHF. In nucleotides, the CDR3 is TGTGCCAGCAGCCAAGGAGGGGATTTGGGCAATCAGCCCCAGCATTTT.

The rearrangement joins TRBV4-2 to TRBJ2-7, with TRBD1 matching 7 bases. The J segment lost 5 bases and the V segment lost 0 bases, leaving 7 bases of the junction unmatched. The length of the CDR3 is 15 residues. Germline V gives CDR1 LGHNA, CDR2 YNFKEQ. DNA of the CDR3: TGTGCCAGCAGCCAAGAGAGGGGGCGCGTCCACGAGCAGTACTTC. Encoded protein: CASSQERGRVHEQYF.

This chain joins TRBV7-2 and TRBJ2-5; 7 nucleotides align to TRBD2. The ends lost 6 bases at V and 5 bases at J; junction bases unmatched: 6. This CDR3 comprises 13 residues. Germline V gene lookup returns CDR1 SGHTA and CDR2 FQGNSA. CDR3 region: CASRAGVGETQYF. The CDR3 DNA reads TGTGCCAGCAGGGCGGGAGTTGGGGAGACCCAGTACTTC. Variable domain in full (rest from reference TRBV7-2 and TRBJ2-5): GAGVSQSPSNKVTEKGKDVELRCDPISGHTALYWYRQSLGQGLEFLIYFQGNSAPDKSGLPSDRFSAERTGGSVSTLTIQRTQQEDSAVYLCASRAGVGETQYFGPGTRLLVL.

The rearrangement joins TRBV2 to TRBJ2-2, with 7 bases fitting TRBD1. The junction had 10 bases not matched to a gene; V was cut back by 3 bases and J by 0 bases. This CDR3 contains 18 residues. Germline loops: CDR1 SNHLY, CDR2 FYNNEI. DNA for the CDR3: TGTGCCAGCAGTGAGAAGGGACAGCGGTACGCGAACACCGGGGAGCTGTTTTTT. The encoded protein is CASSEKGQRYANTGELFF.

This rearrangement joins TRBV4-3 to TRBJ2-1; 9 nucleotides align to TRBD1. The germline CDR1 and CDR2 sequences are LGHNA and YSLEER. The CDR3 sequence is 17 residues long. V shed 2 bases, J shed 6 bases, and the junction held 11 bases outside the gene matches. The CDR3 DNA reads TGCGCCAGCAGCCAAAAAAGGAGTGGACAGGGGTTCAATGAGCAGTTCTTC. It yields the protein CASSQKRSGQGFNEQFF.

The chain links TRBV5-1 to TRBJ2-4; maybe TRBD2 (5 bases). The ends were cut back, 1 base at V and 7 bases at J, with 15 bases in the middle. The germline V gene has CDR1 SGHRS and CDR2 YFSETQ. The CDR3 extends over 15 amino acids. The DNA of the CDR3 is TGCGCCAGCAGCTTGCAAGACGCCCCGGGGAACATTCAGTACTTC. Its protein is CASSLQDAPGNIQYF.

The chain uses TRBV5-1 and TRBJ2-6; TRBD1 might be the D (6 bases). The germline V and J ends were trimmed by 5 bases and 0 bases, with 12 bases remaining between them. The CDR3 is 16 amino acids. The germline gives CDR1 SGHRS, CDR2 YFSETQ. CDR3 protein: CASRMGASSGANVLTF. The CDR3 DNA reads TGCGCCAGCAGGATGGGGGCTAGCTCTGGGGCCAACGTCCTGACTTTC.

As regards this clone: Other DNA sequences of this sample code for an identical CDR3. This chain uses TRBV29-1 with TRBJ1-1; unclear D gene. The CDR3 contains 13 residues. Germline V gene data show CDR1 as SQVTM and CDR2 as ANQGSEA. The V gene lost 1 base and the J gene lost 1 base, with 7 bases spanning the gap. The CDR3 here is CSVEVGANTEAFF. CDR3 coding DNA: TGCAGCGTTGAAGTGGGCGCGAACACTGAAGCTTTCTTT.

The CDR3 DNA follows: TGCGCCAGCAGCCAAGTCTTACACTACGAGCAGTACTTC. This encodes CASSQVLHYEQYF. The chain recombines TRBV4-3 with TRBJ2-7; D gene ambiguous. The CDR3 contains 13 residues. Germline loops: CDR1 LGHNA, CDR2 YSLEER. The V and J ends lost 1 base and 3 bases respectively, with 7 bases between them.

The rearrangement uses TRBV11-2 and TRBJ1-1; D is undetermined. The CDR3 is made up of 15 amino acids. Germline V gene data show CDR1 as SGHAT and CDR2 as FQNNGV. Trimming took 2 bases from V and 1 from J, leaving 11 bases between them. The CDR3 reads CASSLPSYRNTEAFF. The CDR3 DNA reads TGTGCCAGCAGCTTACCCTCATACCGGAACACTGAAGCTTTCTTT. The full variable domain, its missing parts supplied by reference TRBV11-2 and TRBJ1-1, is EAGVAQSPRYKIIEKRQSVAFWCNPISGHATLYWYQQILGQGPKLLIQFQNNGVVDDSQLPKDRFSAERLKGVDSTLKIQPAKLEDSAVYLCASSLPSYRNTEAFFGQGTRLTVV.

The chain combines TRBV5-8 with TRBJ2-1; tentative D call: TRBD1 (6 bases). The CDR3 loop spans 19 amino acids. CDR1 and CDR2 (germline): SGHTS, YDEGEE. Trimming left V 5 bases short and J 0 bases short, with 24 bases between. CDR3 DNA sequence: TGTGCCAGCAGAACCGTACCCGAACAGGGCTGGAGCTCCTACAATGAGCAGTTCTTC. Its protein is CASRTVPEQGWSSYNEQFF.

CDR3 coding DNA: TGCGCCAGCAGCTCCCGACAGGGTGGGTACGAGCAGTACTTC. As protein: CASSSRQGGYEQYF. V gene TRBV5-1 combines with J gene TRBJ2-7; 7 bases are shared with TRBD1. With 3 bases clipped from V and 4 bases from J, the junction kept 7 bases outside the gene matches. This CDR3 spans 14 amino acids. In germline, CDR1 is SGHRS, CDR2 YFSETQ.

This clone is a singleton in its sample. J is TRBJ2-2 and V is TRBV10-3; a possible D gene is TRBD1 (5 bases). The CDR3 spans 15 residues. Trimming removed 6 bases from V and 2 bases from J, with 13 bases in between. Germline V gives CDR1 ENHRY, CDR2 SYGVKD. In nucleotides, the CDR3 is TGTGCCATCAGAAATACAGGATCTAACACCGGGGAGCTGTTTTTT. The encoded protein is CAIRNTGSNTGELFF.

Points on this clone: At one of its ends the junction is not consistent with the germline gene, which may arise from a read error. CDR3 in amino acids: CASSLGPGAEDTQYF. DNA of the CDR3: TGTGCCAGCAGCTTGGGGCCGGGAGCCGAAGACACCCAGTACTTC. J is TRBJ2-5 and V is TRBV5-4, with D possibly being TRBD2 (6 bases). Germline loops: CDR1 SGHNT, CDR2 YYREEE (reference sequence). The CDR3 extends over 15 amino acids.

This clone has a single count. V gene TRBV9 combines with J gene TRBJ2-3; no clear D gene. Germline V gene lookup returns CDR1 SGDLS and CDR2 YYNGEE. Deletions cut 0 bases from V and 9 bases from J, with 5 bases between. The CDR3 covers 11 residues. CDR3 coding DNA: TGTGCCAGCAGCGTAGGGGTCACGCAGTATTTT. As protein: CASSVGVTQYF.

V is TRBV2 and J is TRBJ2-7; 13 nucleotides agree with TRBD2. From germline, CDR1 is SNHLY and CDR2 FYNNEI. CDR3 size: 15 residues. V lost 6 bases, J lost 7 bases, and 9 bases stayed unmatched. Written as DNA, the CDR3 is TGTGCCAGCAGAGGACTAGCGGGAGATATGGGGGAGCAGTACTTC. This codes for CASRGLAGDMGEQYF.

The chain employs TRBV28 and TRBJ1-2, with D possibly being TRBD1 (5 bases). V dropped 6 bases and J dropped 7 bases, with 15 bases sitting between them. Germline CDR1 reads MDHEN; CDR2 reads SYDVKM. The CDR3 is 13 residues long. CDR3 residues: CASSPGGAGGYTF. CDR3 bases: TGTGCCAGCAGCCCAGGCGGGGCGGGTGGCTACACCTTC.